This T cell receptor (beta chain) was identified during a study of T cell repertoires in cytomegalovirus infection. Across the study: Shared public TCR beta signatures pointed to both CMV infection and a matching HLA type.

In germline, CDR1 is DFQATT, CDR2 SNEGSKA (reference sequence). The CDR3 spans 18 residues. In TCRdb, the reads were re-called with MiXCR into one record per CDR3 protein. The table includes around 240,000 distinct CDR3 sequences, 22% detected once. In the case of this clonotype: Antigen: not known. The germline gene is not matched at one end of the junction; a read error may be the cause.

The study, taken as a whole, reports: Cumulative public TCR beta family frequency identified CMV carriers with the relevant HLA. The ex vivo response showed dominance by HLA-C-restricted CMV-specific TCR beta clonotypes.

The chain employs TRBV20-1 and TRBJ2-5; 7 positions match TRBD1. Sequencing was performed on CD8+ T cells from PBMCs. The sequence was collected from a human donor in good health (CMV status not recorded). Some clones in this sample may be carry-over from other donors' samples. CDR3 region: CSARDYRWYGTDQEAQYF. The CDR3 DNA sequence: TGCAGTGCTAGAGATTATCGGTGGTATGGGACAGACCAAGAGGCCCAGTACTTC.